The 28 T cell receptor beta chains below come from one sample, sequenced in a study of control samples from healthy donors and cancer patients. TCRdb's table, derived via immunoSEQ multiplex PCR, lists solely in-frame clones and lacks some. The sample yields 90,000 to 120,000 clones, almost 85% seen once. What was sequenced was blood. These TCRs come from a man aged 18 to 30 in good health.

The chain uses TRBV10-3 and TRBJ2-3, with D perhaps matching TRBD1 or TRBD2 (5 bases each). V lost 3 bases and J 2 bases, leaving 15 bases between the germline ends. The CDR3 is 16 amino acids. Germline V gene lookup returns CDR1 ENHRY and CDR2 SYGVKD. The CDR3 DNA sequence: TGTGCCATCAGTGAAGGGGACGGACACATCACAGATACGCAGTATTTT. Translated: CAISEGDGHITDTQYF.

This clone came up once. V usage is TRBV6-5 and J usage is TRBJ2-3, with a weak D call TRBD2 (5 bases). This CDR3 spans 12 amino acids. Trimming stripped 10 bases from V and 3 bases from J, with 11 bases between. Germline loops: CDR1 MNHEY, CDR2 SVGAGI. The DNA of the CDR3 is TGTGCCACGAGGGCTCCGACAGATACGCAGTATTTT. As protein: CATRAPTDTQYF.

This clone was detected only a few times. The chain has TRBV18 and TRBJ2-7, with 8 bases identical to TRBD1. J was trimmed by 1 base and V by 3 bases; bases with no gene match: 5. From germline, CDR1 is KGHSH and CDR2 LQKENI. The CDR3 has 15 amino acids. CDR3 protein: CASSPRTGLSYEQYF. Here the CDR3 DNA reads TGTGCCAGCTCACCTAGGACAGGGCTTTCCTACGAGCAGTACTTC.

This chain uses TRBV4-3 with TRBJ1-3, with unresolved D. Germline V lookup: CDR1 LGHNA, CDR2 YSLEER. The CDR3 sequence is 15 residues long. Trimming took off 2 bases at V and 0 bases at J, with 8 bases between the two ends. CDR3 sequence: CASSQYEGSGNTIYF. The CDR3 DNA reads TGCGCCAGCAGCCAATATGAGGGCTCTGGAAACACCATATATTTT.

This clone was observed once. The chain is built from TRBV29-1 and TRBJ1-2, with TRBD1 as a possible D gene (6 bases). CDR3 length equals 14 residues. Trimming cost V 6 bases and J 0 bases, with 14 bases left between them. Germline loops: CDR1 SQVTM, CDR2 ANQGSEA. This chain's CDR3 is CSVKYRAANYGYTF. The CDR3 bases are TGCAGCGTGAAATACAGGGCGGCTAACTATGGCTACACCTTC.

The genes are TRBV7-2 and TRBJ1-5, with a weak D call TRBD1 (5 bases). The CDR3 runs to 15 residues. Trimming left V 4 bases short and J 0 bases short, with 10 bases between. The germline V gene has CDR1 SGHTA and CDR2 FQGNSA. CDR3 loop: CASSSGHLSNQPQHF. CDR3 nucleotide sequence: TGTGCCAGCAGCTCAGGACACCTTAGCAATCAGCCCCAGCATTTT.

The chain employs TRBV4-1 and TRBJ2-6, with D possibly TRBD2 on 5 matching bases. There are 18 residues in the CDR3. The V end was cut by 3 bases, the J end by 0 bases, with 15 bases between. Germline values: CDR1 MGHRA, CDR2 YSYEKL. The CDR3 coding sequence is TGCGCCAGCAGCCAGTGGAGGTCCATCATCTCTGGGGCCAACGTCCTGACTTTC. Amino acids: CASSQWRSIISGANVLTF.

The gene calls are TRBV5-1 and TRBJ2-1; D is perhaps TRBD2 (6 bases). Trimming left V 3 bases short and J 7 bases short, with 17 bases between. This CDR3 has 15 residues. Germline CDR1 reads SGHRS; CDR2 reads YFSETQ. CDR3 coding DNA: TGCGCCAGCAGCTCCCACGGGGGAGAGTCTAATGAGCAGTTCTTC. Amino acid sequence: CASSSHGGESNEQFF.

V is TRBV3-1 (or the pseudogene TRBV3-2) and J is TRBJ2-1, with D possibly TRBD1 on 6 matching bases. The CDR3 covers 15 residues. Germline V lookup: CDR1 LGHDT, CDR2 YNNKEL (reference sequence). V was pared by 2 bases and J by 2 bases, with 10 bases between. The CDR3 bases are TGTGCCAGCAGCCAATCAGGGGCTCCCTACAATGAGCAGTTCTTC. Translating it yields CASSQSGAPYNEQFF.

The chain combines TRBV4-1 with TRBJ2-7, with a tentative D call TRBD2 (5 bases). The CDR3 runs to 13 residues. Trimming cost V 4 bases and J 6 bases, with 13 bases left between them. Germline V lookup: CDR1 MGHRA, CDR2 YSYEKL. The CDR3 region is CASSRGLAAEQYF. CDR3 bases: TGCGCCAGCAGCCGCGGACTGGCCGCCGAGCAGTACTTC.

The chain joins TRBV11-2 to TRBJ2-1; 11 bases match TRBD2. The CDR3 is made up of 17 amino acids. Germline CDR1 is SGHAT and CDR2 is FQNNGV. Germline trimming cut 5 bases from V and 10 bases from J; bases unmatched to any gene: 16. CDR3 loop: CASSPAPTSGDFVEQFF. Here the CDR3 DNA reads TGTGCCAGCAGCCCAGCACCGACTAGCGGGGACTTTGTGGAGCAGTTCTTC.

The chain combines TRBV24-1 with TRBJ1-1; possible D gene TRBD1, 6 bases. The CDR3 has 16 residues. Germline loops: CDR1 KGHDR, CDR2 SFDVKD. V lost 6 bases and J 0 bases, leaving 16 bases between the germline ends. CDR3: CATSKSGEGVNTEAFF. CDR3 nucleotide sequence: TGTGCCACCAGTAAATCAGGGGAAGGGGTGAACACTGAAGCTTTCTTT.

V gene TRBV11-2 combines with J gene TRBJ2-1; maybe TRBD1 (6 bases). The V gene lost 4 bases and the J gene lost 7 bases, with 14 bases spanning the gap. Germline V gene lookup returns CDR1 SGHAT and CDR2 FQNNGV. The CDR3 is made up of 14 amino acids. In nucleotides, the CDR3 is TGTGCCAGCAGCTCCTTACAGGGTTGGAATGAGCAGTTCTTC. Amino acids: CASSSLQGWNEQFF.

The chain couples TRBV6-6 to TRBJ1-1; no firm D call. Germline CDR1 MNHNY, CDR2 SVGAGI (reference sequence). V lost 5 bases and J lost 5, with 9 bases in between. This CDR3 has 12 amino acids. This CDR3 is CASSLHGTEAFF. The CDR3 region has the DNA TGTGCCAGCAGTCTACACGGGACTGAAGCTTTCTTT.

The CDR3 region is CASSLAEQLNTEAFF. The CDR3 bases are TGTGCCAGCAGCTTGGCTGAACAGCTGAACACTGAAGCTTTCTTT. The chain uses TRBV5-5 and TRBJ1-1; D is unresolved. The CDR3 has 15 residues. Germline loops: CDR1 SGHKS, CDR2 YYEKEE (reference sequence). Trimming removed 0 bases from V and 0 bases from J, with 9 bases in between.

This chain uses TRBV7-9 with TRBJ2-2, with D perhaps matching TRBD1 (6 bases). V lost 6 bases to trimming and J lost 1 base, with 18 bases between them. The germline V gene encodes CDR1 SEHNR and CDR2 FQNEAQ (reference sequence). The CDR3 extends over 17 amino acids. The CDR3 spells CASSSVRQGRNTGELFF. CDR3 DNA: TGTGCCAGCAGTTCTGTCCGTCAGGGGCGGAACACCGGGGAGCTGTTTTTT. The complete variable domain, with remaining parts taken from reference TRBV7-9 and TRBJ2-2, reads DTGVSQNPRHKITKRGQNVTFRCDPISEHNRLYWYRQTLGQGPEFLTYFQNEAQLEKSRLLSDRFSAERPKGSFSTLEIQRTEQGDSAMYLCASSSVRQGRNTGELFFGEGSRLTVL.

This chain uses TRBV11-1 with TRBJ2-7; D gene unclear. Germline V gene lookup returns CDR1 SGHAT and CDR2 FQDESV (reference sequence). Trimming removed 5 bases at V and 2 bases at J, with 10 bases between. The CDR3 length is 13 residues. The chain's CDR3 is CASSPTETYEQYV. The CDR3 region has the DNA TGTGCCAGCAGCCCAACCGAGACCTACGAGCAGTACGTC.

This sequence joins TRBV12-3 or TRBV12-4 and TRBJ1-1; unclear D gene. Trimming left V 8 bases short and J 0 bases short, with 10 bases between. There are 13 residues in the CDR3. The CDR3 region has the DNA TGTGCCAGCGGTTATGGACTGAACACTGAAGCTTTCTTT. This codes for CASGYGLNTEAFF.

J is TRBJ1-1 and V is TRBV25-1, with no clear D. V shed 5 bases and J shed 7 bases, with 17 bases lying between them. CDR1 and CDR2 (germline): MGHDK, SYGVNS. The CDR3 totals 14 residues. The CDR3 sequence: CASSPPTGVNEAFF. The DNA for the CDR3 is TGTGCCAGCAGTCCTCCCACCGGAGTAAATGAAGCTTTCTTT.

This rearrangement joins TRBV5-1 to TRBJ2-5; 9 bases agree with TRBD2. Germline CDR1 and CDR2: SGHRS and YFSETQ. The CDR3 covers 16 residues. V was pared by 0 bases and J by 4 bases, with 7 bases of the junction left unmatched. CDR3 amino acids: CASSLAASGVGETQYF. CDR3 nucleotide sequence: TGCGCCAGCAGCTTGGCCGCTAGCGGGGTTGGAGAGACCCAGTACTTC.

V gene TRBV2 combines with J gene TRBJ2-1; 14 bases match TRBD2. This CDR3 contains 19 residues. V lost 6 bases to trimming and J lost 4 bases; unmatched junction nucleotides: 14. Germline CDR1 SNHLY, CDR2 FYNNEI. CDR3 protein: CASRGMGLAGAFTYNEQFF. CDR3 in DNA: TGTGCCAGCAGGGGCATGGGACTAGCGGGGGCTTTTACATACAATGAGCAGTTCTTC.

The rearrangement uses TRBV6-1 and TRBJ2-5, with 9 bases that match TRBD1. This CDR3 is 16 amino acids long. V dropped 4 bases and J dropped 4; count of bases not matched to a gene: 10. Germline V gene data show CDR1 as MNHNS and CDR2 as SASEGT. The DNA for the CDR3 is TGTGCCAGCAGTGGGACAGGGGAAGATTGGGGAGAGACCCAGTACTTC. Translation: CASSGTGEDWGETQYF.

V is TRBV27 and J is TRBJ2-1, with 11 bases fitting TRBD2. Germline loops: CDR1 MNHEY, CDR2 SMNVEV (reference sequence). This CDR3 is built from 15 residues. V was clipped by 6 bases and J by 3 bases; unmatched bases: 4. The CDR3 DNA reads as TGTGCCAGCAGCCTCGGGACTAGCGGCTACAATGAGCAGTTCTTC. This encodes CASSLGTSGYNEQFF.

V gene TRBV19 combines with J gene TRBJ1-2; D call uncertain. Germline V CDR1 and CDR2: LNHDA, SQIVND (reference sequence). V lost 5 bases and J 0 bases, leaving 13 bases between the germline ends. The CDR3 contains 15 residues. The CDR3 bases are TGTGCCAGTAGTCCCGGGTACAACGCTAACTATGGCTACACCTTC. Protein sequence: CASSPGYNANYGYTF.

J is TRBJ1-2 and V is TRBV11-2; TRBD1 might be the D (5 bases). V was clipped by 5 bases and J by 3 bases, with 10 bases between them. This CDR3 spans 13 amino acids. CDR1 and CDR2 from the germline V gene are SGHAT and FQNNGV. CDR3 nucleotides: TGTGCCAGCAGCGAGGGGACCTACTATGGCTACACCTTC. It is translated as CASSEGTYYGYTF.

The rearrangement links TRBV27 to TRBJ1-5, with D possibly TRBD1 on 6 matching bases. Germline CDR1 MNHEY, CDR2 SMNVEV (reference sequence). V lost 8 bases, J lost 0 bases, and 17 bases lay in between. The CDR3 runs 16 residues. CDR3 nucleotide sequence: TGTGCCAGCCGCCCAATCACGACAGGTAGCAATCAGCCCCAGCATTTT. This translates into CASRPITTGSNQPQHF.

The V and J genes are TRBV11-2 and TRBJ1-2; a weak D match, TRBD1 (5 bases). Trimming took off 9 bases at V and 4 bases at J, with 18 bases between the two ends. The germline CDR1 and CDR2 sequences are SGHAT and FQNNGV. The CDR3 runs 14 residues. CDR3 bases: TGTGCCAGTAGACGGCTTCCCGGGGGCTATGGCTACACCTTC. Its protein product is CASRRLPGGYGYTF.

The chain employs TRBV5-1 and TRBJ2-2; D ambiguous. The CDR3 length is 14 residues. Germline V gene sequence: CDR1 SGHRS, CDR2 YFSETQ. Trimming took off 0 bases at V and 2 bases at J, with 5 bases between the two ends. This CDR3 is CASSLVFNTGELFF. CDR3 nucleotide sequence: TGCGCCAGCAGCTTGGTGTTCAACACCGGGGAGCTGTTTTTT. Full variable domain (missing parts from reference TRBV5-1 and TRBJ2-2): KAGVTQTPRYLIKTRGQQVTLSCSPISGHRSVSWYQQTPGQGLQFLFEYFSETQRNKGNFPGRFSGRQFSNSRSEMNVSTLELGDSALYLCASSLVFNTGELFFGEGSRLTVL.